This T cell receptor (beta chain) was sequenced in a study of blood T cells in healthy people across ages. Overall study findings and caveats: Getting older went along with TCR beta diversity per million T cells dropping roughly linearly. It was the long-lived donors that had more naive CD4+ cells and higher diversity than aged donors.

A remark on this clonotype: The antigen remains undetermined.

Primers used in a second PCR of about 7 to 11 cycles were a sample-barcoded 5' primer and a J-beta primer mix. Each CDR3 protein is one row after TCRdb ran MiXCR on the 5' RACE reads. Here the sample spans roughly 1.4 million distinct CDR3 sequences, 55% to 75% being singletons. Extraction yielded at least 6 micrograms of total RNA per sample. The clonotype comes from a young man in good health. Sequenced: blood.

The CDR3: CASSLGPDGADAFF. The CDR3 nucleotides are TGTGCCAGCAGCTTAGGGCCGGACGGAGCGGATGCTTTCTTT. The chain carries TRBV7-9 and TRBJ1-1; D remains unclear. CDR1 is SEHNR and CDR2 is FQNEAQ in the germline V gene (reference sequence). Between the trimmed V and J ends, which lost 1 base and 11 bases, there was a span of 17 bases. The CDR3 is made up of 14 amino acids.